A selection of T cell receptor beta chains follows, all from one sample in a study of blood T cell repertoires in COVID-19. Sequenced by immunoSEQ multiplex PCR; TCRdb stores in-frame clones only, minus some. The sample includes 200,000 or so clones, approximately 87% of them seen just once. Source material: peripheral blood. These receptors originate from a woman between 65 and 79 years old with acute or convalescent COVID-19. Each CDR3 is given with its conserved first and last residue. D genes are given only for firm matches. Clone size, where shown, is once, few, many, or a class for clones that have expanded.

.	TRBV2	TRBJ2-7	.	TGTGCCAGCAGTGAAAACAGGGGACTCTACGAGCAGTACTTC	CASSENRGLYEQYF
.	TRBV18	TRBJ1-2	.	TGTGCCAGCTCACCATCGGAGCGGCAGGGCTACACCTTC	CASSPSERQGYTF
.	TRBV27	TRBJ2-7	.	TGTGCCAGCAGTTTTAGGTCGCGGACCTACGAGCAGTACTTC	CASSFRSRTYEQYF
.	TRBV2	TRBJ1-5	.	TGTGCCAGCAAGAGGGAGGTTGGCAATCAGCCCCAGCATTTT	CASKREVGNQPQHF
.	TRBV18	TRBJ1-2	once	TGTGCCAGCTCACCGCAGGGAATCTATGGCTACACCTTC	CASSPQGIYGYTF
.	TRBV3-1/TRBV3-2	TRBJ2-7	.	TGTGCCAGCAGCCAACGCCCAGGCACCGAGCAGTACTTC	CASSQRPGTEQYF
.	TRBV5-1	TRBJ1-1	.	TGCGCCAGCAGCTTGGGGGCCAATCTGTACACTGAAGCTTTCTTT	CASSLGANLYTEAFF
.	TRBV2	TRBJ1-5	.	TGTGCCAGCAGTGCCCGCGGGGGCCGCGGGAGCAATCAGCCCCAGCATTTT	CASSARGGRGSNQPQHF
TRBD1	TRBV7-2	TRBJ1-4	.	TGTGCCAGCAGCCCAATCGTGAGACAGGGAAGAGAAAAACTGTTTTTT	CASSPIVRQGREKLFF
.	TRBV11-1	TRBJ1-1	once	TGTGCCAGCAGCTTGCCGCTCCGGGGGGCCACTGAAGCTTTCTTT	CASSLPLRGATEAFF
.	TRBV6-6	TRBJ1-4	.	TGTGCCAGCACTCCGAGTGGTGATAAACTGTTTTTT	CASTPSGDKLFF
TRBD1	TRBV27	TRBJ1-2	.	TGTGCCAGCAGTTTGCGACAGGGCAGGGGCTACACCTTC	CASSLRQGRGYTF
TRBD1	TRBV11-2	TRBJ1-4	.	TGTGCCAGCAGCGGACAGGGCAGCAATGAAAAACTGTTTTTT	CASSGQGSNEKLFF
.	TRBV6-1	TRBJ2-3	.	TGTGCCAGCAGTGAAAGTGGGAGTCATCGGTATACGCAGTATTTT	CASSESGSHRYTQYF
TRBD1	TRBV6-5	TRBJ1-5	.	TGTGCCAGCAGAATAACAGGGGGCCGGCAGCCCCAGCATTTT	CASRITGGRQPQHF
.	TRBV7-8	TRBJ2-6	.	TGTGCCAGCAGCTTAGTTCAGGTACAAAGGGCCAACGTCCTGACTTTC	CASSLVQVQRANVLTF
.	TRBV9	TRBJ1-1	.	TGTGCCAGCAGCTCGAGGGTTTTAAACACTGAAGCTTTCTTT	CASSSRVLNTEAFF
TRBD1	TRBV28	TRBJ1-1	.	TGTGCCAGCAGTTTATCCACAGGGGGCGCCGTGAACACTGAAGCTTTCTTT	CASSLSTGGAVNTEAFF
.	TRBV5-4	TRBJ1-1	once	TGTGCCAGCAGCTTGGGGGGAGGTCGGCAGAGAATGAACACTGAAGCTTTCTTT	CASSLGGGRQRMNTEAFF
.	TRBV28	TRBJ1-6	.	TGTGCCAGCAGCCTCGAAGGGGGATTGTCCTATAATTCACCCCTCCACTTT	CASSLEGGLSYNSPLHF
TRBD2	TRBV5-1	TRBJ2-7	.	TGCGCCAGCAGCCAGGGACTAGCGGACTACGAGCAGTACTTC	CASSQGLADYEQYF
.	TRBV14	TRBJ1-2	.	TGTGCCAGCAGCCGGGGGGTCGGAATGGCCTATGGCTACACCTTC	CASSRGVGMAYGYTF
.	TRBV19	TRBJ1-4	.	TGTGCCAGTAGTAATGGACACCTCAATGAAAAACTGTTTTTT	CASSNGHLNEKLFF
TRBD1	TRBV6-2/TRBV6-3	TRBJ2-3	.	TGTGCCAGCAGCGGAACAGGGGGCGCAGATACGCAGTATTTT	CASSGTGGADTQYF
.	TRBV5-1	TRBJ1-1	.	TGCGCCAGCAGCTTGGTTACGGGTACTGAAGCTTTCTTT	CASSLVTGTEAFF
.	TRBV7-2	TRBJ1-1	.	TGTGCCAGCAGCTTAGCCACGGGCGGGACTGAAGCTTTCTTT	CASSLATGGTEAFF
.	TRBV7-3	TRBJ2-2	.	TGTGCCAGCAGCTTACAACACCTGGGGGGCGGGGAGCTGTTTTTT	CASSLQHLGGGELFF
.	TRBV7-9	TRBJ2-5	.	TGTGCCAGCAGCTTTACAGGGCAAGAGACCCAGTACTTC	CASSFTGQETQYF
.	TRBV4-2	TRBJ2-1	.	TGTGCCAGCAGCCAAGATCAGGAAAGCAGGGGGAGGCGGCAGTTCTTC	CASSQDQESRGRRQFF
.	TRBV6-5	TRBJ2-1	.	TGTGCCAGCATTTCCCCGCAGGGTGGCAATGAGCAGTTCTTC	CASISPQGGNEQFF
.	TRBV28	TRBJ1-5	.	TGTGCCAGCAGTTTTTCAGGGAGCAATCAGCCCCAGCATTTT	CASSFSGSNQPQHF